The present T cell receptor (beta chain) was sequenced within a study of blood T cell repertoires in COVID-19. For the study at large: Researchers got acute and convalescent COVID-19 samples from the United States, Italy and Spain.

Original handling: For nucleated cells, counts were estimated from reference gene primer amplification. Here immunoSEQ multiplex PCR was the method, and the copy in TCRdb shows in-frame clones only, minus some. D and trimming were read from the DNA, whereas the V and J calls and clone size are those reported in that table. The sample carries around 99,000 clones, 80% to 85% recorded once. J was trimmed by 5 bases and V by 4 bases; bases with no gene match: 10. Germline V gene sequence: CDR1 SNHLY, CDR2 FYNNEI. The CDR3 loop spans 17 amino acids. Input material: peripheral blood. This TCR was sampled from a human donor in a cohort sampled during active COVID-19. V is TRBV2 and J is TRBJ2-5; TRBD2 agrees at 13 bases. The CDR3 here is CASSAGTSGVIGETQYF. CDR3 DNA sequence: TGTGCCAGCAGTGCCGGGACTAGCGGGGTCATAGGGGAGACCCAGTACTTC. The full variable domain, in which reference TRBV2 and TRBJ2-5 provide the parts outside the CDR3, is EPEVTQTPSHQVTQMGQEVILRCVPISNHLYFYWYRQILGQKVEFLVSFYNNEISEKSEIFDDQFSVERPDGSNFTLKIRSTKLEDSAMYFCASSAGTSGVIGETQYFGPGTRLLVL.